One and the same sample provided the 4 T cell receptor beta chains below, sequenced in a study of T cell repertoires in cytomegalovirus infection. TCRdb independently ran MiXCR on the reads; one entry per CDR3 protein. This repertoire shows roughly 760,000 distinct CDR3 sequences, approximately 34% found once; its top ten account for under 3%. Sequencing used PBMCs. Receptors were obtained from a human donor in good health (CMV status not recorded). Some clones in this sample may be carry-over from other donors' samples.

Only a few counts were recorded for this clonotype. The rearrangement joins TRBV28 to TRBJ1-3; D uncertain. Germline V gene data show CDR1 as MDHEN and CDR2 as SYDVKM. The CDR3 spans 14 residues. Trimming removed 5 bases from V and 0 bases from J, with 8 bases in between. The CDR3 spells CASSPWSSGNTIYF. The CDR3, as DNA: TGTGCCAGCAGTCCCTGGAGCTCTGGAAACACCATATATTTT. Supplemented by reference TRBV28 and TRBJ1-3, the full variable domain reads DVKVTQSSRYLVKRTGEKVFLECVQDMDHENMFWYRQDPGLGLRLIYFSYDVKMKEKGDIPEGYSVSREKKERFSLILESASTNQTSMYLCASSPWSSGNTIYFGEGSWLTVV.

In its sample, this clonotype was seen once. This chain uses TRBV6-6 with TRBJ1-3; 8 bases line up with TRBD1. The V gene end was trimmed by 6 bases and the J gene end by 0 bases; junction bases not matched to a gene: 4. Germline assignment: CDR1 MNHNY and CDR2 SVGAGI (reference sequence). The CDR3 covers 15 residues. CDR3 region: CASRPTGGSGNTIYF. CDR3 coding DNA: TGTGCCAGCAGGCCAACAGGGGGCTCTGGAAACACCATATATTTT.

This clonotype was found a few times. The chain is built from TRBV7-6 and TRBJ2-5, with 8 positions matching TRBD1. With 5 bases clipped from V and 4 bases from J, the junction kept 9 bases outside the gene matches. The CDR3 length is 15 residues. Per the germline V gene, CDR1 is SGHVS and CDR2 is FNYEAQ. CDR3 in amino acids: CASSLRTGPLETQYF. CDR3 DNA: TGTGCCAGCAGCCTACGGACAGGGCCGCTAGAGACCCAGTACTTC.

This chain uses TRBV12-3 or TRBV12-4 with TRBJ1-6, with D possibly matching TRBD1 (5 bases). V lost 6 bases and J 9 bases, leaving 24 bases between the germline ends. The CDR3 has 17 amino acids. CDR3 sequence (DNA): TGTGCCAGCAGCCGATCCGACCAACCGGGACGGAGTTCACCCCTCCACTTT. Its translation: CASSRSDQPGRSSPLHF.